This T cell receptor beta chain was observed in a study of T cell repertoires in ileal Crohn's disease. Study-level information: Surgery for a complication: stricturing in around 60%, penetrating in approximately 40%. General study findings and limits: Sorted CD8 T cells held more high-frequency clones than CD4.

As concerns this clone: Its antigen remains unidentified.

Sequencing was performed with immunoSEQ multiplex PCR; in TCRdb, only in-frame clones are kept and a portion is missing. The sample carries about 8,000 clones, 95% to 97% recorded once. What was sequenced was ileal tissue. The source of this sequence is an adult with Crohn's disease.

The CDR3 DNA reads as TGTGCCAGCAGTTTACATGGGGCTGGCAATCAGCCCCAGCATTTT. This encodes CASSLHGAGNQPQHF. The V gene is TRBV28, the J gene TRBJ1-5; tentative D call: TRBD1 (5 bases). Trimming pared 2 bases from V and 2 bases from J, leaving 10 bases between. This CDR3 comprises 15 residues. Per germline, CDR1 MDHEN and CDR2 SYDVKM.